Listed below are T cell receptor beta chains from one sample, sequenced in a study of T cells in Graves' hyperthyroidism and ophthalmopathy. TCRdb reanalysed the multiplex PCR reads using MiXCR and keeps one entry per CDR3 protein. The sample lists a few hundred thousand distinct CDR3 sequences, around 15% seen once, with approximately 20% in the top ten. The material sequenced was blood. These receptors came from a woman aged 55 to 70 with Graves' ophthalmopathy. CDR3s include the opening cysteine and the closing phenylalanine or tryptophan. The D gene is left open where the match is weak. Clone size is stated in some rows and not others, as once, few, many or a class when expanded.

CDR3aa	CDR3nt	v_gene	len	d_gene	abundance	j_gene
CASSDWGWTSGRYTQETQYF	TGTGCCAGCAGTGACTGGGGATGGACTAGCGGCCGATATACCCAAGAGACCCAGTACTTC	TRBV2	20	TRBD2	many	TRBJ2-5
CSVERLAGVYQETQYF	TGCAGTGTTGAAAGGCTAGCGGGAGTTTACCAAGAGACCCAGTACTTC	TRBV20-1	16	TRBD2	many	TRBJ2-5
CASSPSGTTEETQYF	TGTGCCAGCAGCCCCTCCGGGACAACAGAAGAGACCCAGTACTTC	TRBV9	15	NA	many	TRBJ2-5
CASSLEAGGYRLDTQYF	TGTGCCAGCAGCTTAGAGGCGGGAGGCTATAGGTTGGATACGCAGTATTTT	TRBV7-2	17	TRBD2	many	TRBJ2-3
CSAWDISNTGELFF	TGCAGTGCGTGGGACATCTCGAACACCGGGGAGCTGTTTTTT	TRBV20-1	14	NA	NA	TRBJ2-2
CASGRGAGGTGGSNEQFF	TGTGCCAGCGGGAGGGGCGCCGGCGGGACAGGGGGTTCGAATGAGCAGTTCTTC	TRBV6-2/TRBV6-3	18	TRBD1	once	TRBJ2-1
CASSYPTSGKGRGSYEQYF	TGTGCCAGCAGTTACCCGACTAGCGGGAAGGGGAGGGGCTCCTACGAGCAGTACTTC	TRBV6-2/TRBV6-3	19	TRBD2	few	TRBJ2-7
CASSFSGTGIYEQYF	TGTGCCAGCAGTTTTAGCGGGACAGGAATCTACGAGCAGTACTTC	TRBV27	15	NA	NA	TRBJ2-7
CASSPRETSGRGSIQYF	TGTGCCAGCAGCCCCCGGGAGACTAGCGGGAGGGGGAGCATTCAGTACTTC	TRBV7-8	17	TRBD2	NA	TRBJ2-4
CASSSDRLFGYTF	TGTGCCAGCAGCTCGGACAGGCTTTTCGGCTACACCTTC	TRBV12-3/TRBV12-4	13	TRBD1	NA	TRBJ1-2
CSASRQANTEAFF	TGCAGTGCTAGTCGTCAGGCGAACACTGAAGCTTTCTTT	TRBV20-1	13	NA	many	TRBJ1-1
CASSPGLAGGAQETQYF	TGTGCCAGCAGCCCGGGACTAGCGGGAGGGGCCCAAGAGACCCAGTACTTC	TRBV13	17	TRBD2	few	TRBJ2-5
CASSVVVAGGTTDTQYF	TGTGCCAGCAGCGTAGTGGTAGCAGGGGGGACCACAGATACGCAGTATTTT	TRBV9	17	NA	NA	TRBJ2-3
CASSLLGHLTSGSGTQYF	TGTGCCAGCAGTTTATTAGGACACCTGACTAGCGGGAGTGGTACGCAGTATTTT	TRBV27	18	TRBD2	many	TRBJ2-3
CASSIPYPQGARDGYTF	TGTGCCAGCAGTATCCCTTATCCGCAGGGGGCTCGCGATGGCTACACCTTC	TRBV28	17	TRBD1	many	TRBJ1-2
CASRDGWGNEKLFF	TGTGCCAGCAGGGATGGATGGGGTAATGAAAAACTGTTTTTT	TRBV7-8	14	NA	NA	TRBJ1-4
CASSFGFQETQYF	TGTGCCAGCAGTTTTGGGTTTCAAGAGACCCAGTACTTC	TRBV12-3/TRBV12-4	13	NA	many	TRBJ2-5
CASSIQTGGDGANVLTF	TGTGCCAGCAGCATCCAAACAGGGGGCGATGGGGCCAACGTCCTGACTTTC	TRBV3-1	17	TRBD1	NA	TRBJ2-6
CASSYRFYYGQYF	TGTGCCAGCAGTTACCGCTTTTACTACGGGCAGTACTTC	TRBV6-2/TRBV6-3	13	NA	few	TRBJ2-7
CSARDLAISAYEQYF	TGCAGTGCTAGAGACCTGGCCATCTCTGCTTACGAGCAGTACTTC	TRBV20-1	15	NA	once	TRBJ2-7
CSVVWDHNEQFF	TGCAGCGTTGTGTGGGACCACAATGAGCAGTTCTTC	TRBV29-1	12	NA	many	TRBJ2-1
CASSFGLAGIEQYF	TGTGCCAGTAGTTTCGGACTAGCGGGAATAGAGCAGTACTTC	TRBV19	14	TRBD2	NA	TRBJ2-7
CASSIGTGGDTGELFF	TGTGCCAGCAGCATAGGGACAGGGGGGGACACCGGGGAGCTGTTTTTT	TRBV13	16	TRBD1	NA	TRBJ2-2
CASSLAGGRGEQYF	TGTGCCAGCAGTTTAGCGGGAGGCAGGGGGGAGCAGTACTTC	TRBV28	14	NA	many	TRBJ2-7
CASSFSGFGELLF	TGTGCCAGCAGCTTTTCGGGGTTCGGGGAGCTGCTTTTT	TRBV11-1	13	NA	NA	TRBJ2-2
CASSANRDTEAFF	TGTGCCAGCAGTGCCAACAGAGACACTGAAGCTTTCTTT	TRBV6-1	13	NA	many	TRBJ1-1
CASSLDRDREQFF	TGCGCCAGCAGCTTGGATCGGGACAGAGAGCAGTTCTTC	TRBV5-1	13	TRBD1	many	TRBJ2-1
CASSLAPRVDSPLHF	TGCGCCAGCAGCTTGGCTCCCAGGGTCGATTCACCCCTCCACTTT	TRBV5-1	15	NA	many	TRBJ1-6
CATSRSREGRETQYF	TGTGCCACCAGCAGATCCAGGGAGGGCCGAGAGACCCAGTACTTC	TRBV15	15	TRBD2	many	TRBJ2-5
CASSRTGNQPQHF	TGTGCCAGCAGCCGGACAGGGAATCAGCCCCAGCATTTT	TRBV7-2	13	TRBD1	many	TRBJ1-5
CASRGLAGEGGELFF	TGTGCCAGCAGGGGACTAGCGGGAGAAGGCGGGGAGCTGTTTTTT	TRBV12-3/TRBV12-4	15	TRBD2	many	TRBJ2-2
CAWREREQQFF	TGTGCCTGGAGAGAAAGGGAGCAGCAGTTCTTC	TRBV30	11	NA	many	TRBJ2-1
CSAKTGGTAEAFF	TGCAGTGCTAAAACAGGGGGCACAGCTGAAGCTTTCTTT	TRBV20-1	13	TRBD1	many	TRBJ1-1
CASSLASGDTQYF	TGTGCCAGCAGCTTGGCCTCGGGGGATACGCAGTATTTT	TRBV5-6	13	NA	many	TRBJ2-3
CSVAQLNTEAFF	TGCAGCGTTGCTCAGTTGAACACTGAAGCTTTCTTT	TRBV29-1	12	NA	NA	TRBJ1-1
CASSLGTGSRQPQHF	TGTGCCAGCAGTTTAGGGACAGGGTCGAGGCAGCCCCAGCATTTT	TRBV12-3/TRBV12-4	15	TRBD1	NA	TRBJ1-5
CASSLSAGAAGELFF	TGTGCCAGCTCGCTATCAGCAGGGGCGGCCGGGGAGCTGTTTTTT	TRBV18	15	NA	NA	TRBJ2-2
CASSLSGNSYNEQFF	TGTGCCAGCAGTTTATCAGGGAACTCCTACAATGAGCAGTTCTTC	TRBV27	15	NA	NA	TRBJ2-1
CASSQDSQRDYEQYF	TGTGCCAGCAGCCAAGATTCCCAGCGGGACTACGAGCAGTACTTC	TRBV4-2	15	TRBD2	few	TRBJ2-7
CASSRQRDTQYF	TGTGCCAGCTCACGGCAGAGGGATACGCAGTATTTT	TRBV18	12	NA	many	TRBJ2-3
CASSLLGAGVNEQFF	TGTGCCAGCAGTTTATTGGGAGCGGGCGTCAATGAGCAGTTCTTC	TRBV28	15	NA	many	TRBJ2-1
CASSFSAGQGQPQHF	TGTGCCAGCAGTTTCTCGGCGGGGCAAGGGCAGCCCCAGCATTTT	TRBV28	15	NA	many	TRBJ1-5
CASSGWDGSNEQFF	TGTGCCAGTAGTGGCTGGGACGGTAGTAATGAGCAGTTCTTC	TRBV19	14	NA	NA	TRBJ2-1
CASSPARADTGELFF	TGTGCCAGCAGCCCGGCCCGGGCCGACACCGGGGAGCTGTTTTTT	TRBV11-2	15	NA	many	TRBJ2-2
CSAIRGLAGRAHTDTQYF	TGCAGTGCTATTCGGGGACTAGCGGGAAGAGCACACACAGATACGCAGTATTTT	TRBV20-1	18	TRBD2	NA	TRBJ2-3
CASSASGPRGETQYF	TGTGCCAGCAGCGCCTCCGGGCCGAGGGGGGAGACCCAGTACTTC	TRBV7-9	15	NA	many	TRBJ2-5
CSVRSGPNTGELFF	TGCAGCGTGCGGTCGGGGCCAAACACCGGGGAGCTGTTTTTT	TRBV29-1	14	NA	few	TRBJ2-2
CASSFLAEAYEQYF	TGTGCCAGCAGTTTTCTGGCGGAGGCCTACGAGCAGTACTTC	TRBV28	14	NA	many	TRBJ2-7
CASSSASGSRRGANVLTF	TGTGCCAGCAGCTCGGCAAGCGGCAGCCGACGGGGGGCCAACGTCCTGACTTTC	TRBV7-9	18	NA	few	TRBJ2-6
CASSERRENNEQFF	TGTGCCAGCAGCGAAAGGCGGGAGAACAATGAGCAGTTCTTC	TRBV3-1	14	TRBD2	few	TRBJ2-1
CASSRQTSELYHEQFF	TGTGCCAGCAGCCGGCAGACTAGCGAACTTTACCATGAGCAGTTCTTC	TRBV7-2	16	TRBD2	many	TRBJ2-1
CASRASLDTGELFF	TGCGCCAGCAGGGCGTCACTTGACACCGGGGAGCTGTTTTTT	TRBV10-1	14	NA	NA	TRBJ2-2
CASSDIAGGTDTQYF	TGTGCCAGCAGTGACATAGCGGGAGGCACAGATACGCAGTATTTT	TRBV2	15	TRBD2	many	TRBJ2-3
CASRGGSAQHF	TGTGCCAGCAGGGGGGGATCAGCCCAGCATTTT	TRBV12-3/TRBV12-4	11	NA	few	TRBJ1-5
CASSAASQFF	TGTGCCAGCAGCGCCGCTTCCCAGTTCTTC	TRBV28	10	NA	many	TRBJ2-1
CASSYSVTYEQYF	TGTGCCAGCAGCTATTCCGTGACCTACGAGCAGTACTTC	TRBV28	13	NA	NA	TRBJ2-7
CASSARTQSYGYTF	TGTGCCAGCAGTGCCCGGACACAGAGCTATGGCTACACCTTC	TRBV25-1	14	NA	NA	TRBJ1-2
CASSSQTNTGELFF	TGTGCCAGCAGTTCCCAGACGAACACCGGGGAGCTGTTTTTT	TRBV27	14	NA	many	TRBJ2-2
CASSSSQGSTEAFF	TGTGCCAGCAGTTCCTCACAGGGGAGCACTGAAGCTTTCTTT	TRBV12-3/TRBV12-4	14	TRBD1	NA	TRBJ1-1
CASSPAGESREQYF	TGTGCCAGCAGCCCAGCGGGAGAATCCCGCGAGCAGTACTTC	TRBV12-3/TRBV12-4	14	TRBD2	many	TRBJ2-7